The 4 T cell receptor beta chains reported below all come from one sample, sequenced in a study of T cell responses to AZD1222 COVID-19 vaccine. Profiling relied on immunoSEQ multiplex PCR, and the TCRdb table lists in-frame clones only, not all of them. The table shows about 99,000 clones, with about 90% occurring only once. This material consisted of peripheral blood, taken on day 0 of AZD1222 vaccination. The receptors were gathered from an adult in good health.

The CDR3, as DNA: TGTGCCAGCAGTTTGTGGCGGGAATACGAGCAGTACTTC. Residues: CASSLWREYEQYF. The rearrangement links TRBV28 to TRBJ2-7; tentative D call: TRBD2 (6 bases). The CDR3 spans 13 residues. V lost 3 bases to trimming and J lost 4 bases, with 10 bases between them. Germline V gives CDR1 MDHEN, CDR2 SYDVKM.

The chain joins TRBV18 to TRBJ2-3, with a possible D match to TRBD2 (7 bases). Germline CDR1 KGHSH, CDR2 LQKENI. This CDR3 contains 15 residues. V was trimmed by 3 bases and J by 5 bases, leaving 15 bases between them. CDR3 protein: CASSPSGGQGDTQYF. CDR3 DNA: TGTGCCAGCTCACCTTCGGGGGGCCAGGGAGATACGCAGTATTTT.

The V gene is TRBV28, the J gene TRBJ2-7; D is uncertain. The CDR3 totals 12 residues. CDR1 is MDHEN, CDR2 SYDVKM, per germline. The V end was cut by 3 bases, the J end by 5 bases, with 8 bases between. CDR3 DNA sequence: TGTGCCAGCAGTTTCAGAAACGACGAGCAGTACTTC. Its protein product is CASSFRNDEQYF.

The CDR3 DNA is TGTGCCAGTAGTATTTGGGAGTTTAGGAATCAGCCCCAGCATTTT. This encodes CASSIWEFRNQPQHF. This chain joins TRBV19 and TRBJ1-5; D not certain. Germline lookup yields CDR1 LNHDA and CDR2 SQIVND (reference sequence). Trimming removed 3 bases at V and 4 bases at J, with 13 bases between. The CDR3 has 15 amino acids.